These T cell receptor beta chains were read from a single sample in a study of T cells in Graves' hyperthyroidism and ophthalmopathy. In TCRdb, the multiplex PCR reads were re-called with MiXCR into one record per CDR3 protein. Among around 530,000 distinct CDR3 sequences listed, roughly 15% were seen once. Material for sequencing was blood. Receptor source: a woman aged 18-29 years with Graves' ophthalmopathy. Both conserved end residues are part of each CDR3. Each record gives: J gene, D gene, V gene, clone size, CDR3 protein, CDR3 DNA. D genes are given only for firm matches. Clone size appears in some rows only: once, few, many, or a class for an expanded clone.

TRBJ1-4 TRBD1 TRBV27 . CASSWTGPDEKLFF TGTGCCAGCAGCTGGACAGGGCCGGATGAAAAACTGTTTTTT
TRBJ1-1 TRBD1 TRBV29-1 . CSATGQVAMNTEAFF TGCAGCGCCACAGGACAGGTAGCGATGAACACTGAAGCTTTCTTT
TRBJ2-1 TRBD2 TRBV13 few CASSKGLAGEQFF TGTGCCAGCAGCAAGGGACTAGCGGGAGAGCAGTTCTTC
TRBJ2-1 TRBD2 TRBV30 few CAVTLADSYNEQFF TGTGCCGTGACTCTAGCGGACTCCTACAATGAGCAGTTCTTC
TRBJ2-1 . TRBV28 many CASSLLASSSYNEQFF TGTGCCAGCAGTTTATTAGCGTCGAGCTCCTACAATGAGCAGTTCTTC
TRBJ2-7 TRBD1 TRBV6-2/TRBV6-3 many CASRDRVYEQYF TGTGCCAGCCGGGACAGGGTTTACGAGCAGTACTTC
TRBJ2-7 TRBD2 TRBV4-1 many CASSYLSGRDREQYF TGCGCCAGCAGCTACCTTAGCGGGAGGGACCGCGAGCAGTACTTC
TRBJ2-7 TRBD1 TRBV7-2 . CASSLVRRQGQYF TGTGCCAGCAGCTTGGTAAGGAGACAGGGGCAGTACTTC
TRBJ2-7 TRBD1 TRBV5-1 many CASSQDRGPYEQYF TGCGCCAGCAGTCAGGACAGGGGGCCCTACGAGCAGTACTTC
TRBJ2-7 TRBD1 TRBV7-3 many CASSPTGTGGEQYF TGTGCCAGCAGCCCGACCGGGACAGGGGGCGAGCAGTACTTC
TRBJ2-5 . TRBV2 many CASSGPGQLQETQYF TGTGCCAGCAGTGGTCCAGGGCAGCTCCAAGAGACCCAGTACTTC
TRBJ2-1 . TRBV20-1 many CSASIIDEQFF TGCAGTGCTAGTATCATCGATGAGCAGTTCTTC
TRBJ2-7 . TRBV29-1 few CSVEDLPGSGSYEQYF TGCAGCGTTGAAGATCTTCCGGGGTCAGGCTCCTACGAGCAGTACTTC
TRBJ1-2 . TRBV7-9 many CASSTSTGLALDYTF TGTGCCAGCAGCACCTCTACAGGGCTTGCCCTCGACTACACCTTC
TRBJ1-1 . TRBV7-9 . CASSTDEQVMNTEAFF TGTGCCAGCAGCACAGACGAACAGGTTATGAACACTGAAGCTTTCTTT
TRBJ1-1 . TRBV14 . CASSLGQMTEAFF TGTGCCAGCAGCCTCGGACAGATGACTGAAGCTTTCTTT
TRBJ2-7 TRBD1 TRBV12-3/TRBV12-4 hyperexpanded CASSLWQGTDEQYF TGTGCCAGCAGTCTATGGCAGGGGACAGACGAGCAGTACTTC
TRBJ2-2 . TRBV12-3/TRBV12-4 many CASSLVVGVTGELFF TGTGCCAGCAGTTTAGTAGTCGGGGTCACCGGGGAGCTGTTTTTT
TRBJ2-1 TRBD2 TRBV20-1 few CSVFEPLGGRIINEQFF TGCAGTGTCTTTGAGCCCTTAGGCGGGAGAATAATCAATGAGCAGTTCTTC
TRBJ2-5 TRBD2 TRBV24-1 few CATSDFGGGSETQYF TGTGCCACCAGTGATTTCGGAGGCGGGAGCGAGACCCAGTACTTC
TRBJ2-1 TRBD1 TRBV7-8 many CASSLGDSSNEQFF TGTGCCAGCAGCTTAGGGGACAGTTCCAATGAGCAGTTCTTC
TRBJ2-1 TRBD2 TRBV6-1 many CASSDSRTSGIGNEQFF TGTGCCAGCAGTGACTCGAGGACTAGCGGGATAGGCAATGAGCAGTTCTTC
TRBJ2-2 . TRBV6-2/TRBV6-3 . CATRDGGLSGELFF TGTGCCACCAGGGACGGGGGTTTATCCGGGGAGCTGTTTTTT
TRBJ2-7 TRBD1 TRBV6-5 . CASSYRDRGFYEQYF TGTGCCAGCAGTTACCGGGACAGGGGCTTCTACGAGCAGTACTTC
TRBJ2-1 . TRBV5-1 many CASASWGDEQFF TGCGCCAGCGCTAGTTGGGGCGATGAGCAGTTCTTC
TRBJ2-7 . TRBV12-3/TRBV12-4 . CASTGELATSYEQYF TGTGCCAGCACGGGAGAGCTAGCGACCTCCTACGAGCAGTACTTC
TRBJ2-5 . TRBV4-2 few CASSQGKGREETQYF TGTGCCAGCAGCCAGGGGAAGGGGCGCGAGGAGACCCAGTACTTC
TRBJ2-5 TRBD2 TRBV7-6 many CASSLLAGETQYF TGTGCCAGCAGCTTACTAGCGGGAGAGACCCAGTACTTC
TRBJ1-2 TRBD1 TRBV9 few CASSEGDSIYGYTF TGTGCCAGCAGCGAAGGGGACAGCATCTATGGCTACACCTTC
TRBJ2-3 TRBD2 TRBV12-5 many CASGLVAGGSTDTQYF TGTGCTAGTGGTTTGGTAGCGGGGGGGAGCACAGATACGCAGTATTTT
TRBJ2-7 . TRBV5-5 few CASSLAGSDYEQYF TGTGCCAGCAGCTTGGCGGGCAGTGATTACGAGCAGTACTTC
TRBJ1-2 . TRBV30 . CASRIPGQNNYGYTF TGTGCCAGTAGAATCCCGGGACAAAATAACTATGGCTACACCTTC
TRBJ2-6 TRBD1 TRBV11-1 few CASGFWTGGSGANVLTF TGTGCCTCCGGATTTTGGACAGGGGGCTCTGGGGCCAACGTCCTGACTTTC
TRBJ1-2 TRBD1 TRBV12-3/TRBV12-4 many CASRTGTGGDGYTF TGTGCCAGCAGGACCGGGACAGGGGGCGATGGCTACACCTTC
TRBJ2-1 . TRBV4-2 . CASSQERETRYNEQFF TGTGCCAGCAGCCAAGAACGGGAGACCCGCTACAATGAGCAGTTCTTC
TRBJ2-1 TRBD2 TRBV28 many CASSLRLAGSHEQFF TGTGCCAGCAGTTTACGGCTAGCGGGATCCCATGAGCAGTTCTTC
TRBJ1-1 . TRBV28 many CASSSTQFGNTEAFF TGTGCCAGCAGTTCTACCCAATTCGGGAACACTGAAGCTTTCTTT
TRBJ2-1 TRBD2 TRBV2 many CASSGNSGSPNEQFF TGTGCCAGCAGTGGTAATAGCGGGAGTCCCAATGAGCAGTTCTTC
TRBJ2-7 . TRBV7-6 many CASSLATAYEQYF TGTGCCAGCAGCTTAGCGACTGCCTACGAGCAGTACTTC
TRBJ1-1 . TRBV4-3 many CASSQLYGGSTEAFF TGCGCCAGCAGCCAACTTTACGGGGGATCGACTGAAGCTTTCTTT
TRBJ1-1 . TRBV7-9 . CASRLDPEHTEAFF TGTGCCAGCAGGCTCGATCCGGAGCACACTGAAGCTTTCTTT
TRBJ2-7 . TRBV10-2 . CASSGPGNEEQYF TGCGCCAGCAGTGGTCCAGGGAATGAGGAGCAGTACTTC
TRBJ1-5 TRBD1 TRBV19 . CASSIGTGYQPQHF TGTGCCAGTAGTATTGGGACAGGTTATCAGCCCCAGCATTTT
TRBJ2-7 TRBD2 TRBV9 . CASSVSGRALYNEQYF TGTGCCAGCAGCGTTAGCGGGAGGGCACTCTACAATGAGCAGTACTTC
TRBJ1-2 . TRBV20-1 many CSAGLYDSRYGYTF TGCAGTGCTGGCCTCTATGACAGCCGCTATGGCTACACCTTC
TRBJ2-1 TRBD2 TRBV5-6 . CASSLGTSGLAGEQFF TGTGCCAGCAGCCTCGGGACTAGCGGGCTCGCCGGTGAGCAGTTCTTC
TRBJ2-1 TRBD1 TRBV5-1 few CASSRPGTAYNEQFF TGCGCCAGCAGCCGCCCGGGGACAGCTTACAATGAGCAGTTCTTC
TRBJ1-2 . TRBV28 many CASGRVNYGYTF TGTGCCAGCGGAAGGGTTAACTATGGCTACACCTTC
TRBJ2-2 TRBD2 TRBV7-2 many CASSPSGRAGELFF TGTGCCAGCAGTCCTAGCGGGAGGGCCGGGGAGCTGTTTTTT
TRBJ2-1 . TRBV3-1 many CASSRGDWGQFF TGTGCCAGCAGCCGCGGGGACTGGGGGCAGTTCTTC
TRBJ1-1 . TRBV4-1 . CASSHLRDNEAFF TGCGCCAGCAGCCATCTACGGGACAATGAAGCTTTCTTT
TRBJ2-5 . TRBV5-4 few CASSRQAIVETQYF TGTGCCAGCAGCCGCCAAGCTATTGTGGAGACCCAGTACTTC
TRBJ2-2 . TRBV28 few CASSPPGGALNTGELFF TGTGCCAGCAGCCCGCCTGGGGGGGCCCTGAACACCGGGGAGCTGTTTTTT
TRBJ2-5 TRBD2 TRBV5-1 . CASSLDRGGASKYF TGCGCCAGCAGCTTGGATCGGGGGGGCGCCTCAAAGTACTTC
TRBJ2-7 TRBD2 TRBV7-3 . CASSFGLPGLAGDEQYF TGTGCCAGCAGCTTTGGCCTACCGGGACTAGCGGGAGACGAGCAGTACTTC
TRBJ2-7 TRBD1 TRBV11-2 many CASSLKTGAYEQYF TGTGCCAGCAGCTTAAAGACAGGGGCATACGAGCAGTACTTC
TRBJ1-5 . TRBV7-2 many CASSLEAANQPQHF TGTGCCAGCAGCTTAGAGGCAGCTAATCAGCCCCAGCATTTT
TRBJ2-3 TRBD2 TRBV27 few CASSLPRGGGDTDTQYF TGTGCCAGCAGTTTACCCCGGGGTGGGGGGGACACAGATACGCAGTATTTT
TRBJ2-3 TRBD2 TRBV13 many CASSERVAGGPQDTQYF TGTGCCAGCAGCGAGAGAGTAGCGGGAGGGCCGCAAGATACGCAGTATTTT
TRBJ2-2 TRBD2 TRBV28 many CASSYWTSGNTGELFF TGTGCCAGCAGTTATTGGACTAGCGGGAACACCGGGGAGCTGTTTTTT